By share, the clone carrying this T cell receptor beta chain counts as medium-sized. Antigen unknown. Cultured CD4+ T cells had their DNA profiled by the Oncomine TCR Beta short-read assay. A single record per CDR3 protein comes from TCRdb applying MiXCR to the PCR reads. The data show 10,000 to 15,000 distinct CDR3 sequences, roughly 38% seen once. The data were taken from a study of vaccination and CD4 T cells after COVID-19. The germline gives CDR1 SEHNR, CDR2 FQNEAQ (reference sequence). CDR3 length equals 14 residues. The germline V and J ends were trimmed by 2 bases and 4 bases, with 11 bases remaining between them. The treatment was: roughly 11-day PBMC culture with coronavirus spike peptide pools or control peptides (ViraFEST assay). ViraFEST used peptide pools to expand antigen-specific T cells and subsequently sequenced their TCRs.

The clonotype was recovered from a human donor with COVID-19. The sample comprised cultured CD4+ T cells from blood. This chain joins TRBV7-9 and TRBJ2-5; TRBD1 might be the D (6 bases). The CDR3 spells CASSLQTGLETQYF. In nucleotides, the CDR3 is TGTGCCAGCAGCTTACAGACAGGCTTAGAGACCCAGTACTTC. Using reference TRBV7-9 and TRBJ2-5 for the parts outside the CDR3, the full variable domain is DTGVSQNPRHKITKRGQNVTFRCDPISEHNRLYWYRQTLGQGPEFLTYFQNEAQLEKSRLLSDRFSAERPKGSFSTLEIQRTEQGDSAMYLCASSLQTGLETQYFGPGTRLLVL.